One sample yielded the 9 T cell receptor beta chains listed below, sequenced in a study of T cells after yellow fever vaccination. TCRdb recomputed calls from the 5' RACE reads with MiXCR, one row per CDR3 protein. The sample includes about 330,000 distinct CDR3 sequences, roughly 3.9% of them seen just once. The specimen comprised PBMCs, sampled 5 days after the yellow fever booster vaccination. These receptor sequences come from a young man who received the YFV17D yellow fever vaccine.

V and J are TRBV4-3 and TRBJ2-1, with D maybe TRBD2 (6 bases). Trimming shortened V by 0 bases and J by 2 bases, and 11 bases separated the two germline ends. Germline loops: CDR1 LGHNA, CDR2 YSLEER. This CDR3 is 16 amino acids long. CDR3 bases: TGCGCCAGCAGCCAAGATCTAGCGTCCCCCTACAATGAGCAGTTCTTC. Translating gives CASSQDLASPYNEQFF.

The chain combines TRBV27 with TRBJ2-2; D perhaps matches TRBD1 (5 bases). This CDR3 has 17 residues. Germline V CDR1 and CDR2: MNHEY, SMNVEV (reference sequence). V lost 4 bases and J 6 bases, leaving 21 bases between the germline ends. Written as DNA, the CDR3 is TGTGCCAGCAGTTCCACCCGACCCCAGGGTTCTTCCGGGGAGCTGTTTTTT. Amino acid sequence: CASSSTRPQGSSGELFF.

This rearrangement joins TRBV4-3 to TRBJ2-3, with 7 bases aligning to TRBD1. Germline values: CDR1 LGHNA, CDR2 YSLEER. V was pared by 0 bases and J by 4 bases, with 7 bases of the junction left unmatched. This CDR3 has 16 residues. The DNA of the CDR3 is TGCGCCAGCAGCCAAGAAAACAGGGGCTGGGCAGATACGCAGTATTTT. This translates into CASSQENRGWADTQYF.

J is TRBJ2-1 and V is TRBV12-3 or TRBV12-4; D ambiguous. This CDR3 has 15 amino acids. V was clipped by 1 base and J by 9 bases, with 16 bases between them. The CDR3 region is CASSLGAAPAAEQFF. Written as DNA, the CDR3 is TGTGCCAGCAGTTTAGGCGCAGCCCCAGCCGCTGAGCAGTTCTTC.

This clonotype was seen only a few times. This chain uses TRBV20-1 with TRBJ1-2; D gene unclear. CDR1 DFQATT and CDR2 SNEGSKA come from the germline V gene (reference sequence). V lost 1 base and J 8 bases, leaving 8 bases between the germline ends. The CDR3 has 11 residues. CDR3 sequence: CSARGGGGYTF. The CDR3 DNA is TGCAGTGCTAGAGGTGGAGGAGGCTACACCTTC.

The table lists this clonotype with a few counts. The chain recombines TRBV18 with TRBJ2-7; a possible D gene is TRBD2 (7 bases). Trimming removed 2 bases from V and 4 bases from J, with 15 bases in between. CDR1 and CDR2 from the germline V gene are KGHSH and LQKENI. The CDR3 is 15 residues long. The CDR3 region has the DNA TGTGCCAGCTCACCAGCGGCGGGGGCATCGTACGAGCAGTACTTC. Translation gives CASSPAAGASYEQYF. Supplemented by reference TRBV18 and TRBJ2-7, the full variable domain reads NAGVMQNPRHLVRRRGQEARLRCSPMKGHSHVYWYRQLPEEGLKFMVYLQKENIIDESGMPKERFSAEFPKEGPSILRIQQVVRGDSAAYFCASSPAAGASYEQYFGPGTRLTVT.

This clonotype occurred many times. This chain uses TRBV12-3 or TRBV12-4 with TRBJ1-1; 8 bases line up with TRBD1. The CDR3 runs 13 residues. V was pared by 5 bases and J by 4 bases, with 3 bases of the junction left unmatched. The CDR3 nucleotides are TGTGCCAGCAGTCGACAGGGGCCCACTGAAGCTTTCTTT. As protein: CASSRQGPTEAFF.

Ten or more counts support this clonotype. This chain connects TRBV7-2 to TRBJ2-5; TRBD2 is a possible D gene (5 bases). CDR1 and CDR2 from the germline V gene are SGHTA and FQGNSA. The CDR3 extends over 14 amino acids. Trimming removed 4 bases at V and 5 bases at J, with 14 bases between. The CDR3 coding sequence is TGTGCCAGCAGCTGGCGGGTCTCAGAGGAGACCCAGTACTTC. Its translation is CASSWRVSEETQYF.

The sample holds a few counts of this clonotype. The chain combines TRBV7-8 with TRBJ2-1; D might be TRBD2 (7 bases). The V and J ends lost 0 bases and 5 bases respectively, with 14 bases between them. CDR1 is SGHVS and CDR2 is FQNEAQ in the germline V gene. The CDR3 length is 16 residues. The CDR3 here is CASSLALRGPNNEQFF. In DNA form, the CDR3 reads TGTGCCAGCAGCTTAGCTTTGCGGGGGCCGAACAATGAGCAGTTCTTC.